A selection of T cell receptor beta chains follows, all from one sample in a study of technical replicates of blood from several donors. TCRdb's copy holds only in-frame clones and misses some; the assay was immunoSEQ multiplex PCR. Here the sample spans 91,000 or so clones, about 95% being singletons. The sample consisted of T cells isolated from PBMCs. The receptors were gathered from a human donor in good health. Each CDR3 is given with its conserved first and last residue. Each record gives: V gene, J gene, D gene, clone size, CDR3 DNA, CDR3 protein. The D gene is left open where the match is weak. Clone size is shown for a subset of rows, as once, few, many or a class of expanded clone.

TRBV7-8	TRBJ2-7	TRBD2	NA	TGTGCCAGCAGCCTGGGACTAGCGGCCTACGAGCAGTACTTC	CASSLGLAAYEQYF
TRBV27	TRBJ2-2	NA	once	TGTGCCAGCAGTTTGATACAGGGCGTTGGGTTGCCCGGGGAGCTGTTTTTT	CASSLIQGVGLPGELFF
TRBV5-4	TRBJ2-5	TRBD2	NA	TGTGCCAGCAGCGACCTAGCGGGAGGGGTGGAGACCCAGTACTTC	CASSDLAGGVETQYF
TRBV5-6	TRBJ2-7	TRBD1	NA	TGTGCCAGCAGCTTAACCGGGACAGGGAAATACGAGCAGTACTTC	CASSLTGTGKYEQYF
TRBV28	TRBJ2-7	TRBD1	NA	TGTGCCAGCAGCCTTCTCATTCCCACGGGACAGGACTACGAGCAGTACTTC	CASSLLIPTGQDYEQYF
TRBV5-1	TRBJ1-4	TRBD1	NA	TGCGCCAGCAGCCCTCGGGACAGGGTAAACGGCTATGAAAAACTGTTTTTT	CASSPRDRVNGYEKLFF
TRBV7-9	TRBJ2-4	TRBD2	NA	TGTGCCAGCAGCGAAGGACTAGCGGTCTTAAACATTCAGTACTTC	CASSEGLAVLNIQYF
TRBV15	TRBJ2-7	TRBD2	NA	TGTGCCACCAGCAGAGGCCGGACTAGCGGTTCCTACGAGCAGTACTTC	CATSRGRTSGSYEQYF
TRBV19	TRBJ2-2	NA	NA	TGTGCCAGTAGTGCGCTAGAGACTTTGTCCGGGGAGCTGTTTTTT	CASSALETLSGELFF
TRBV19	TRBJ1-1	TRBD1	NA	TGTGCCAGTAGTCCCAGGGTGGGGGACAGGGCCACTGAAGCTTTCTTT	CASSPRVGDRATEAFF
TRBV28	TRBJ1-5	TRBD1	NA	TGTGCCAGCACCATCGGACAGGGAGGGAATCAGCCCCAGCATTTT	CASTIGQGGNQPQHF
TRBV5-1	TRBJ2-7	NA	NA	TGCGCCAGCAGCTTGCGGTCCTCCAATTTCTACGAGCAGTACTTC	CASSLRSSNFYEQYF
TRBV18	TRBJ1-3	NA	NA	TGTGCCAGCTCACCTACAGGGTCGCAGGGAAACACCATATATTTT	CASSPTGSQGNTIYF
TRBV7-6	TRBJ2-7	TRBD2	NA	TGTGCCAGCAGCTTAGGAGCGGGGAGCTCCTACGAGCAGTACTTC	CASSLGAGSSYEQYF
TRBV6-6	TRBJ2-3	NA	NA	TGTGCCAGCAGTTCCCCCGGCAGGGGAACAGATACGCAGTATTTT	CASSSPGRGTDTQYF
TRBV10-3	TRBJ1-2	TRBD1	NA	TGTGCCATCAGCGGGCGGGACAGGGGATCCGGCTACACCTTC	CAISGRDRGSGYTF
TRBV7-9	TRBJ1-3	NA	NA	TGTGCCAGCAGCTTAGAGCGGGGGGCGAGCTCTGGAAACACCATATATTTT	CASSLERGASSGNTIYF
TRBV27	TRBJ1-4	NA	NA	TGTGCCAGCAGAGCCCCGTTTGCAACTAATGAAAAACTGTTTTTT	CASRAPFATNEKLFF
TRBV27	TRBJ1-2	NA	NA	TGTGCCAGCAGTTTACTCCCTACAGCTAACTATGGCTACACCTTC	CASSLLPTANYGYTF
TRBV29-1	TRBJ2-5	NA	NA	TGCAGCGTTTGGCCCGGCGGGGAGACCCAGTACTTC	CSVWPGGETQYF
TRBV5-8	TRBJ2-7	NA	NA	TGTGCCACCCCGTCCTACAGGGCTTCCTACGAGCAGTACTTC	CATPSYRASYEQYF
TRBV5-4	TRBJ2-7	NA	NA	TGTGCCAGCAGCCCTAGCGCGTCTACCTACGAGCAGTACTTC	CASSPSASTYEQYF
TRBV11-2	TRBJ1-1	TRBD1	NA	TGTGCCAGCAGCTACACAGGGGTAGGCACTGAAGCTTTCTTT	CASSYTGVGTEAFF
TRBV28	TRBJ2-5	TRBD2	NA	TGTGCCAGCAGTTTGGGGCGGGAGATATCGTCGGAGACCCAGTACTTC	CASSLGREISSETQYF
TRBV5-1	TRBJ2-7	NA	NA	TGCGCCAGCAGCTTGGGAATGGGCTCCCAATCCCAATACGAGCAGTACTTC	CASSLGMGSQSQYEQYF
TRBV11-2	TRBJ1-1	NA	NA	TGTGCCAGCAGCCACTATGGCCTTGGCGGGACTGAAGCTTTCTTT	CASSHYGLGGTEAFF
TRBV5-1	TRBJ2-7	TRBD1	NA	TGCGCCAGCAGCCCCACAGGGGGCACGGGACATGTCTACGAGCAGTACTTC	CASSPTGGTGHVYEQYF
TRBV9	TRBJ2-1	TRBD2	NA	TGTGCCAGTCAAACTAGCGGGGGGGGAAGCTCCTACAATGAGCAGTTCTTC	CASQTSGGGSSYNEQFF
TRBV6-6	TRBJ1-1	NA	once	TGTGCCAGCAGTTACGGCGGGGGGCAAATGAACACTGAAGCTTTCTTT	CASSYGGGQMNTEAFF
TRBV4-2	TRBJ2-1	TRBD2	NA	TGTGCCAGCAGCCAAGGCAGGACTAGCTCCCACAATGAGCAGTTCTTC	CASSQGRTSSHNEQFF
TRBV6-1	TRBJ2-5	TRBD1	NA	TGTGCCAGCAGGCTCACAGGGGAAGAGACCCAGTACTTC	CASRLTGEETQYF
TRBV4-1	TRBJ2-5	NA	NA	TGCGCCAGCAGCCTACAGACGGTTCAAGAGACCCAGTACTTC	CASSLQTVQETQYF
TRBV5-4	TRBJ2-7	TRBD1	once	TGTGCCAGCAGCTTGGGCGGGACAGGAACCTCCTACGAGCAGTACTTC	CASSLGGTGTSYEQYF
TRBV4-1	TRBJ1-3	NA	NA	TGCGCCAGCAGCCCGCTTAATGGGGGCCTTGGAAACACCATATATTTT	CASSPLNGGLGNTIYF
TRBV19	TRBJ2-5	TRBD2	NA	TGTGCCAGTAGGTGGACTAGCGGGGGGACCGCAGAGACCCAGTACTTC	CASRWTSGGTAETQYF
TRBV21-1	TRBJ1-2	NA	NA	TGTGCCAGCATAAACATCGCTAACTATGGCTACACCTTC	CASINIANYGYTF
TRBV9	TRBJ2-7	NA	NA	TGTGCCAGCAGCGTTGACAACTACGAGCAGTACTTC	CASSVDNYEQYF
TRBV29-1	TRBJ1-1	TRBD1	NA	TGCAGCGGGGGGACAGGGATGAACACTGAAGCTTTCTTT	CSGGTGMNTEAFF
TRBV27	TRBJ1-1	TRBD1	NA	TGTGCCACCTGGGACAGGGGCACTGAAGCTTTCTTT	CATWDRGTEAFF
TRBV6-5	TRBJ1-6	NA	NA	TGTGCCAGCAGTTCAACAAGCTCCTATAATTCACCCCTCCACTTT	CASSSTSSYNSPLHF
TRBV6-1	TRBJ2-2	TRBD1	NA	TGTGCCAGCAGGGGACAGGGGTGGGTCACCGGGGAGCTGTTTTTT	CASRGQGWVTGELFF
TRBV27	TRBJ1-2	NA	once	TGTGCCAGCAGTTTGACCACGACGAGGAACTATGGCTACACCTTC	CASSLTTTRNYGYTF